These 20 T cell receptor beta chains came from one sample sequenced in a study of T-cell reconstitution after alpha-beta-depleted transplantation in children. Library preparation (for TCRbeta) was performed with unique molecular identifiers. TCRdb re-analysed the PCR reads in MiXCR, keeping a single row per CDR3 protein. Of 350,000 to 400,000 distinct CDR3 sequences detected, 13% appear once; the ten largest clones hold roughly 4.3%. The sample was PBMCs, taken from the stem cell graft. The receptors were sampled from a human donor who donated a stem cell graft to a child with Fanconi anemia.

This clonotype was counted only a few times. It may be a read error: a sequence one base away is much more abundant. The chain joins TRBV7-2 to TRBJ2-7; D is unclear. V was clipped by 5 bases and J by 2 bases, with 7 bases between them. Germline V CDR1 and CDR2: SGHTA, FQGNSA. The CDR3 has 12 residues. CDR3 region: CASSLLAYEQYF. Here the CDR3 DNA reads TGTGCCAGCAGCCTCCTGGCCTACGAGCAGTACTTC.

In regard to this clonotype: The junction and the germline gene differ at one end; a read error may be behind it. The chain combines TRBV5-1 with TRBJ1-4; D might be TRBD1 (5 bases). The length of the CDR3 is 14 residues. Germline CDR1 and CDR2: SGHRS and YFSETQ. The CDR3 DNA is TGCGCCATCAGCTTGAAGGGGATTAATGAAAAACTGTTTTTT. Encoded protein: CAISLKGINEKLFF.

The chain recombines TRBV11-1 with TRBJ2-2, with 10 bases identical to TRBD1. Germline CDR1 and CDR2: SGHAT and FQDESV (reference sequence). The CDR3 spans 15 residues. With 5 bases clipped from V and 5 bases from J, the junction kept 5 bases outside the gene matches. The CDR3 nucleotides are TGTGCCAGCAGCACGACAGGGGGCGCGACCGGGGAGCTGTTTTTT. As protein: CASSTTGGATGELFF.

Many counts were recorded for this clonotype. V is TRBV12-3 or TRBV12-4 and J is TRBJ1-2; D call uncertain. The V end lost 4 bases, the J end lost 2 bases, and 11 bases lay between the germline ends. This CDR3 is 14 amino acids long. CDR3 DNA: TGTGCCAGCAGTTACCAGGACTCAAACTATGGCTACACCTTC. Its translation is CASSYQDSNYGYTF.

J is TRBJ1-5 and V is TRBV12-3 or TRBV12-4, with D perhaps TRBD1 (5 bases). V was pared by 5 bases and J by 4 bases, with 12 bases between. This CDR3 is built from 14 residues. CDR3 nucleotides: TGTGCCAGCAGTCGTTCGGGGGGGAATCAGCCCCAGCATTTT. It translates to CASSRSGGNQPQHF.

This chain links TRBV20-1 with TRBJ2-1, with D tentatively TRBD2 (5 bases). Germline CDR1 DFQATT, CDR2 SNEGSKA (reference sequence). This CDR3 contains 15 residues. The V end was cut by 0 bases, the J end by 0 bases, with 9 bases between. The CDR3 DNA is TGCAGTGCTAGAGATGGGAGCAACTCCTACAATGAGCAGTTCTTC. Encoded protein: CSARDGSNSYNEQFF.

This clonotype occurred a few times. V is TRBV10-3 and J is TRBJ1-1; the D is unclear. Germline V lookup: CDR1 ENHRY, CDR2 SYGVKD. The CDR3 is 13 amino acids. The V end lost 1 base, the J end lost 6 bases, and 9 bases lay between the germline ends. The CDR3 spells CAISELEVSEAFF. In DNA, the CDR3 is TGTGCCATCAGTGAGTTGGAGGTCTCTGAAGCTTTCTTT.

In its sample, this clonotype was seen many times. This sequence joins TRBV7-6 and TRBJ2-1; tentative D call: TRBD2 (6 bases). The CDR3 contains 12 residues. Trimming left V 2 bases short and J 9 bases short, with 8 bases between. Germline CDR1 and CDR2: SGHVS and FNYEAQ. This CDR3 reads CASSLWRAEQFF. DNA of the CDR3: TGTGCCAGCAGCTTATGGAGGGCTGAGCAGTTCTTC.

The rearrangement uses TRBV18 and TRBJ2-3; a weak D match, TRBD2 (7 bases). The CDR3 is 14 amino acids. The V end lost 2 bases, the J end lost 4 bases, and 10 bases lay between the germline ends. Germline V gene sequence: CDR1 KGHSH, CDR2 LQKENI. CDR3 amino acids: CASSPVGGADTQYF. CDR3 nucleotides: TGTGCCAGCTCACCAGTAGGGGGGGCAGATACGCAGTATTTT.

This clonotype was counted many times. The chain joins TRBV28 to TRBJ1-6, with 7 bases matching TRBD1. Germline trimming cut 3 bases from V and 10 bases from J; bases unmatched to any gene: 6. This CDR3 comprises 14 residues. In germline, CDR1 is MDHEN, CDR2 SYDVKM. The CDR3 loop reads CASSFPGTASPLHF. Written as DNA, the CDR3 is TGTGCCAGCAGTTTCCCCGGGACAGCCTCACCCCTCCACTTT.

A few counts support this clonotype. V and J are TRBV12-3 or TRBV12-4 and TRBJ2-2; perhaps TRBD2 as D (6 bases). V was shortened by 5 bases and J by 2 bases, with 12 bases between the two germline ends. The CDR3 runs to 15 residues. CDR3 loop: CASSPPGVNTGELFF. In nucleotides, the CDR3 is TGTGCCAGCAGTCCGCCGGGGGTAAACACCGGGGAGCTGTTTTTT.

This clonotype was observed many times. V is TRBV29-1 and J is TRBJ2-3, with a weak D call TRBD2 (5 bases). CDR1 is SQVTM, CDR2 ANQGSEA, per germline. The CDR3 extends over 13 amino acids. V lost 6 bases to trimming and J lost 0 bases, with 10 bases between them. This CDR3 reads CSVREGSTDTQYF. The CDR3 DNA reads TGCAGCGTCCGCGAGGGAAGCACAGATACGCAGTATTTT.

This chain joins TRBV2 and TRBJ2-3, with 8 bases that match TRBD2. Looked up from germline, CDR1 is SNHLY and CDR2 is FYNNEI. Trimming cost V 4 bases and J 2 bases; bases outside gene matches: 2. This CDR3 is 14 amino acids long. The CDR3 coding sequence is TGTGCCAGCAGTGCTAGCGGGTTCACAGATACGCAGTATTTT. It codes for CASSASGFTDTQYF.

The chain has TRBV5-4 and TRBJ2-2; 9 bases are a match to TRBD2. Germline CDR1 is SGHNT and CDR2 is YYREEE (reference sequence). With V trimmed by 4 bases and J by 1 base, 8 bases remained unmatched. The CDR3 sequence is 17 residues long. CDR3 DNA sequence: TGTGCCAGCAGCGACGATAGCGGGGGCTGGAACACCGGGGAGCTGTTTTTT. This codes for CASSDDSGGWNTGELFF.

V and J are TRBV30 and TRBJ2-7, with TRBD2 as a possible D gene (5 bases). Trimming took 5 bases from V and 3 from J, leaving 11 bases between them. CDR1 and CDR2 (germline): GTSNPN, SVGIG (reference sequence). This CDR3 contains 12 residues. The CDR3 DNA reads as TGTGCCTGGTCGATGGCGGGCTACGAGCAGTACTTC. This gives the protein CAWSMAGYEQYF.

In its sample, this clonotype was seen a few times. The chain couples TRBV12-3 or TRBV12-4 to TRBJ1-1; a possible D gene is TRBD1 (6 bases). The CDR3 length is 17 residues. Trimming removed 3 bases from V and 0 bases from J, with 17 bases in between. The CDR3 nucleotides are TGTGCCAGCAGTTTTCAAGGGGGGACCGTTATGAACACTGAAGCTTTCTTT. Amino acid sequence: CASSFQGGTVMNTEAFF.

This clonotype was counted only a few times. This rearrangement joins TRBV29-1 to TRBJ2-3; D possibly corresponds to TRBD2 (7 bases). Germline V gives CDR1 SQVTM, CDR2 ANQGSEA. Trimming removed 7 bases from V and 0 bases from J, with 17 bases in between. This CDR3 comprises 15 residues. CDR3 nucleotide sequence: TGCAGCGCTGGCGGGGGCATAACTAGCACAGATACGCAGTATTTT. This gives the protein CSAGGGITSTDTQYF.

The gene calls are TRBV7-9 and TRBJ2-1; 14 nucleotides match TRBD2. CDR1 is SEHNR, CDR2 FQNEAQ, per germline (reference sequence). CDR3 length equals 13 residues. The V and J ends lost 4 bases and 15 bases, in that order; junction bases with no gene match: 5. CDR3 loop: CASSSGLAGVGFF. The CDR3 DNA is TGTGCCAGCAGCTCGGGACTAGCGGGGGTAGGGTTCTTC.

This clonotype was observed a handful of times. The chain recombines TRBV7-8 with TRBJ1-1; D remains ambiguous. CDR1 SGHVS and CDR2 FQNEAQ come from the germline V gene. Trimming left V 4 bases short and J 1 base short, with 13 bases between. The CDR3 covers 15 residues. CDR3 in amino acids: CASSSHETKNTEAFF. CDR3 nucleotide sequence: TGTGCCAGCAGCTCCCACGAGACAAAGAACACTGAAGCTTTCTTT. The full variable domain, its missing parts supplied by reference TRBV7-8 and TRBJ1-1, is GAGVSQSPRYKVAKRGQDVALRCDPISGHVSLFWYQQALGQGPEFLTYFQNEAQLDKSGLPSDRFFAERPEGSVSTLKIQRTQQEDSAVYLCASSSHETKNTEAFFGQGTRLTVV.

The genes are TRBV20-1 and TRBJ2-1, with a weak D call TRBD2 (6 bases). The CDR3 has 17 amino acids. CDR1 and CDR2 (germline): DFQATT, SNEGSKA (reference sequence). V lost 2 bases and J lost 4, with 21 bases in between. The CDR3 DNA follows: TGCAGTGCTAGAACCCAGGGCGGGATGGGACGTTACAATGAGCAGTTCTTC. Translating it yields CSARTQGGMGRYNEQFF.